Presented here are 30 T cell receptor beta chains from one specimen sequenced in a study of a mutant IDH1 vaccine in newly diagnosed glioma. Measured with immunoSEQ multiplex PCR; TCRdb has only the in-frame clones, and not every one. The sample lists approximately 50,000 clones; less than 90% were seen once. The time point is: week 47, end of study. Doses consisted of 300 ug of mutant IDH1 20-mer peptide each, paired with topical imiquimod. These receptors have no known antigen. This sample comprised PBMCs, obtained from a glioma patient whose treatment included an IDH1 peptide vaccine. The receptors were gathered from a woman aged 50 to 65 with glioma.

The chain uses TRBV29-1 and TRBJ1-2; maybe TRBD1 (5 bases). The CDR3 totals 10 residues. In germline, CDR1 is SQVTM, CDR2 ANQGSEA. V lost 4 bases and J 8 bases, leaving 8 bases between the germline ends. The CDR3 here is CSVGGDGYTF. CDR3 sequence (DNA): TGCAGCGTTGGAGGGGACGGCTACACCTTC.

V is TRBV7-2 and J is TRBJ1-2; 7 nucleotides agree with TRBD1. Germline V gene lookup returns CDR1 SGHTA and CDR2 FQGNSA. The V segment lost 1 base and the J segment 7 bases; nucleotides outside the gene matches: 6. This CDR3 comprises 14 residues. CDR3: CASSLGPGQRGYTF. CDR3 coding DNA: TGTGCCAGCAGCTTAGGCCCGGGACAGCGTGGCTACACCTTC.

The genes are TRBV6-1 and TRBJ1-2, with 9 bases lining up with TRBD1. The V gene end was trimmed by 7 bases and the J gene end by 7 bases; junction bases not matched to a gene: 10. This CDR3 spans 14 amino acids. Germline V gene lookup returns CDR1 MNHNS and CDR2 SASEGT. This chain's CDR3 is CASIPGQGFSGYTF. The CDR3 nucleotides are TGTGCCAGCATACCGGGACAGGGCTTTTCTGGCTACACCTTC.

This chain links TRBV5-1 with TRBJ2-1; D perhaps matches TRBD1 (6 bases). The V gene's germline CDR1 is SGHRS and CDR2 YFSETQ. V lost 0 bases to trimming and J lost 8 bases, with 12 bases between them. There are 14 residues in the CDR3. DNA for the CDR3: TGCGCCAGCAGCTTGGCACTACAGGGTTATGAGCAGTTCTTC. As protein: CASSLALQGYEQFF.

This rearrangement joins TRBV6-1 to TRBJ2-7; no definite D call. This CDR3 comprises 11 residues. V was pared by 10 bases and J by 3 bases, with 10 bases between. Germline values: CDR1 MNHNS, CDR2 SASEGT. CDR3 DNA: TGTGCCACCTCGAAGGGCTACGAGCAGTACTTC. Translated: CATSKGYEQYF.

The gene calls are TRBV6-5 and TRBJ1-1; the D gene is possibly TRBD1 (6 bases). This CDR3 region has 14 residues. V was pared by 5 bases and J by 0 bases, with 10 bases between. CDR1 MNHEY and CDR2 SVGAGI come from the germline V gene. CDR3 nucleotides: TGTGCCAGCAGTACAGGACAGTTGAACACTGAAGCTTTCTTT. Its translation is CASSTGQLNTEAFF.

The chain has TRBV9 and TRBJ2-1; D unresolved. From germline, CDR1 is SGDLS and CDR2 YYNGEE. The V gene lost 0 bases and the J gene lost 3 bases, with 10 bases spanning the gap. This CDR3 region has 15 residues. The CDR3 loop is CASSVDSAGYNEQFF. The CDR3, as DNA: TGTGCCAGCAGCGTAGACAGCGCTGGCTACAATGAGCAGTTCTTC. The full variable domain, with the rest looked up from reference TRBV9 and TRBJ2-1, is DSGVTQTPKHLITATGQRVTLRCSPRSGDLSVYWYQQSLDQGLQFLIQYYNGEERAKGNILERFSAQQFPDLHSELNLSSLELGDSALYFCASSVDSAGYNEQFFGPGTRLTVL.

The CDR3: CASMRGSQPQHF. CDR3 DNA: TGTGCCAGTATGAGGGGATCGCAGCCCCAGCATTTT. V gene TRBV19 combines with J gene TRBJ1-5; D perhaps matches TRBD1 (5 bases). V lost 7 bases, J lost 7 bases, and 11 bases lay in between. The germline V gene encodes CDR1 LNHDA and CDR2 SQIVND (reference sequence). The CDR3 loop spans 12 amino acids.

This CDR3 is CASSWGTVGNTIYF. In DNA form, the CDR3 reads TGTGCCAGCAGCTGGGGGACAGTTGGAAACACCATATATTTT. J is TRBJ1-3 and V is TRBV9; 7 nucleotides match TRBD1. The CDR3 extends over 14 amino acids. In germline, CDR1 is SGDLS, CDR2 YYNGEE. V shed 4 bases, J shed 3 bases, and the junction held 4 bases outside the gene matches.

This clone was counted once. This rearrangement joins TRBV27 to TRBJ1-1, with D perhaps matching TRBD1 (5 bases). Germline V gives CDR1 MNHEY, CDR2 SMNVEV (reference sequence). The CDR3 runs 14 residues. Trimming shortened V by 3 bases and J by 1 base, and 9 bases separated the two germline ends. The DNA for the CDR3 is TGTGCCAGCAGTTTGGGACGGCAGAACACTGAAGCTTTCTTT. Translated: CASSLGRQNTEAFF.

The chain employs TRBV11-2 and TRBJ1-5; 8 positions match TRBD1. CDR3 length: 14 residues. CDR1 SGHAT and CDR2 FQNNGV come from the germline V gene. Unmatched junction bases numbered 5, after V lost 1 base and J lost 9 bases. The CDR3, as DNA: TGTGCCAGCAGCTTAGGCAGGGGGCTATGGCCCCAGCATTTT. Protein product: CASSLGRGLWPQHF. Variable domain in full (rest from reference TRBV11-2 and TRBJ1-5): EAGVAQSPRYKIIEKRQSVAFWCNPISGHATLYWYQQILGQGPKLLIQFQNNGVVDDSQLPKDRFSAERLKGVDSTLKIQPAKLEDSAVYLCASSLGRGLWPQHFGDGTRLSIL.

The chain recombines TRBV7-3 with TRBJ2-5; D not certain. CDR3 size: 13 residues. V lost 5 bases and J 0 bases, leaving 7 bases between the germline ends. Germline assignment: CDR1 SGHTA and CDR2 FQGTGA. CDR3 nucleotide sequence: TGTGCCAGCAGCCAATCCTACCAAGAGACCCAGTACTTC. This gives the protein CASSQSYQETQYF.

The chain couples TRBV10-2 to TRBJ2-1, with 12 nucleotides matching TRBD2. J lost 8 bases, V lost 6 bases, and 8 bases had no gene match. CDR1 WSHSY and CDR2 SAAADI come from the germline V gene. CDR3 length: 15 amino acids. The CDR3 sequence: CASRNLAGGLDEQFF. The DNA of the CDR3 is TGCGCCAGCAGAAATCTAGCGGGGGGGCTGGATGAGCAGTTCTTC.

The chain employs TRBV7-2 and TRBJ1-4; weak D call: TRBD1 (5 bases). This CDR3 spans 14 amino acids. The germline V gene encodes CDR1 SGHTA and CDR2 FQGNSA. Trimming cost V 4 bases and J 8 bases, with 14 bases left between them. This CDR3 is CASSSQGGIEKLFF. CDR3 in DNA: TGTGCCAGCAGCTCGCAGGGTGGAATCGAAAAACTGTTTTTT.

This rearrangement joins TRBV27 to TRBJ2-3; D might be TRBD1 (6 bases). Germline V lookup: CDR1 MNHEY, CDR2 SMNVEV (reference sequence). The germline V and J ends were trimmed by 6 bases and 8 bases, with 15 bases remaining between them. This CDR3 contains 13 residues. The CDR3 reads CASSLVEGGTQYF. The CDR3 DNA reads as TGTGCCAGCAGCTTGGTCGAAGGGGGTACGCAGTATTTT.

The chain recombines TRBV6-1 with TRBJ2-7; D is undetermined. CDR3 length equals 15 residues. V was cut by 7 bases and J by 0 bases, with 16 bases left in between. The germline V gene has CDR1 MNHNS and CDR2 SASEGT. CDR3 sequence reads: CASKGDGQDSYEQYF. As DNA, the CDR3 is TGTGCCAGCAAGGGTGACGGGCAGGACTCCTACGAGCAGTACTTC.

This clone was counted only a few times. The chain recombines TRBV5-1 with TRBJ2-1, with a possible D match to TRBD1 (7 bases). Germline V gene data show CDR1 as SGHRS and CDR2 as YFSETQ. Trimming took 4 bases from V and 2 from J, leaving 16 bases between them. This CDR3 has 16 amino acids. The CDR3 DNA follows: TGCGCCAGCAGCCCGGGAGTAGGGGGCCCCTACAATGAGCAGTTCTTC. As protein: CASSPGVGGPYNEQFF.

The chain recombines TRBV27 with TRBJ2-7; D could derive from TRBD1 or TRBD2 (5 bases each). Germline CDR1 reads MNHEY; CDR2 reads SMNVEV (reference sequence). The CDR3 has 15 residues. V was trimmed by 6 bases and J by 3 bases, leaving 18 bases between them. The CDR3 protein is CASSSPGVGDYEQYF. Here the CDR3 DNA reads TGTGCCAGCAGCTCCCCCGGGGTAGGGGACTACGAGCAGTACTTC.

This chain's CDR3 is CAISQQADYSPLHF. The CDR3, as DNA: TGTGCCATCAGCCAACAAGCGGACTATTCACCCCTCCACTTT. The gene calls are TRBV10-3 and TRBJ1-6; D unclear. The CDR3 extends over 14 amino acids. V lost 6 bases and J lost 8, with 14 bases in between. Germline-derived CDR1 and CDR2 are ENHRY and SYGVKD.

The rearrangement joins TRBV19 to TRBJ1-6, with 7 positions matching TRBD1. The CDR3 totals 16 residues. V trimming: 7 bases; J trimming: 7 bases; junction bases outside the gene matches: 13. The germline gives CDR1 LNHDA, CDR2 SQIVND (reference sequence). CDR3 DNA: TGTGCCAGTACCCTTTCAATGGGGACAGTAAATTCACCCCTCCACTTT. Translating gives CASTLSMGTVNSPLHF.

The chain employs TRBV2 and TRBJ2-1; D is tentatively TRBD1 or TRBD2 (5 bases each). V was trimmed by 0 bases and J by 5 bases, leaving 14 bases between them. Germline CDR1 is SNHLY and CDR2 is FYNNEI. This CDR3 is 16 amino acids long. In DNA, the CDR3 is TGTGCCAGCAGTGAAGCGAGGGGCCTCCCTAACAATGAGCAGTTCTTC. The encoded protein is CASSEARGLPNNEQFF.

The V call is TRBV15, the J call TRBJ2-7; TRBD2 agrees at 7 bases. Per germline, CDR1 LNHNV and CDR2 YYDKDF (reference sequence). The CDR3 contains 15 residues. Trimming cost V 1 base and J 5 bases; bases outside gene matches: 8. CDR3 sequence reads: CATSRGSGTMDEQYF. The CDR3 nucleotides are TGTGCCACCAGCAGAGGGTCAGGGACTATGGACGAGCAGTACTTC.

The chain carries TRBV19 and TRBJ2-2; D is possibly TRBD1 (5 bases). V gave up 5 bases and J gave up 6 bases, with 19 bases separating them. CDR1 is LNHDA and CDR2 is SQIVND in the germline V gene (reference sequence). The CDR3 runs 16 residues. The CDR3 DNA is TGTGCCAGTAGTTCCCCGAAGGGGAAAGGGGCCGGGGAGCTGTTTTTT. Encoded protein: CASSSPKGKGAGELFF.

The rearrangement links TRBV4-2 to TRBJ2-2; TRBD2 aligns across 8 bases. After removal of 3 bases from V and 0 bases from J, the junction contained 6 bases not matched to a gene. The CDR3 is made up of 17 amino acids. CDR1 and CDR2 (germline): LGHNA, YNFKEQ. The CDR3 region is CASSQSAGGSNTGELFF. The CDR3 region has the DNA TGTGCCAGCAGCCAGAGCGCGGGGGGTTCGAACACCGGGGAGCTGTTTTTT.

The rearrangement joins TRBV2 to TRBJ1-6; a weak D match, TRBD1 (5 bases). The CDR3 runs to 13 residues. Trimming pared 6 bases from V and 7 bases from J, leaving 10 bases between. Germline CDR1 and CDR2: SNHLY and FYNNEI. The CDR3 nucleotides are TGTGCCAGCAGCGCCAGGGTAAATTCACCCCTCCACTTT. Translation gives CASSARVNSPLHF.

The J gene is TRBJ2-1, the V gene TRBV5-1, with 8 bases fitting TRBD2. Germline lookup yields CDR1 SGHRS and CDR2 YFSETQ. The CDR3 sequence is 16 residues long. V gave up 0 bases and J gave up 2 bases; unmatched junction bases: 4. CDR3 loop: CASSLGTGGTYNEQFF. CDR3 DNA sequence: TGCGCCAGCAGCTTGGGAACGGGGGGGACCTACAATGAGCAGTTCTTC.

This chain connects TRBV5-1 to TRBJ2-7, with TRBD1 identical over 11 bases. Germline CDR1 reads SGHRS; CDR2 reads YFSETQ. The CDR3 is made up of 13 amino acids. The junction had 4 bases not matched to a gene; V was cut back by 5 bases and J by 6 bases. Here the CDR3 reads CASSWTGGTEQYF. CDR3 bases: TGCGCCAGCAGTTGGACAGGGGGCACCGAGCAGTACTTC.

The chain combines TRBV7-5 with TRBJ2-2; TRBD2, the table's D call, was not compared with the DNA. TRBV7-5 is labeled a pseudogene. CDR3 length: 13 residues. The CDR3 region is CARSLGRTGELFF. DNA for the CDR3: TGTGCCAGAAGCTTGGGGAGGACCGGGGAGCTGTTTTTT.

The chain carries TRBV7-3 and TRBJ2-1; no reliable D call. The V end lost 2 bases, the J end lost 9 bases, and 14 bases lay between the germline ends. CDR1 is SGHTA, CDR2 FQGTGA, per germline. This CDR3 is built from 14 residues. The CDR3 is CASSLGGRTGEQFF. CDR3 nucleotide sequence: TGTGCCAGCAGCTTAGGTGGCAGGACGGGTGAGCAGTTCTTC.

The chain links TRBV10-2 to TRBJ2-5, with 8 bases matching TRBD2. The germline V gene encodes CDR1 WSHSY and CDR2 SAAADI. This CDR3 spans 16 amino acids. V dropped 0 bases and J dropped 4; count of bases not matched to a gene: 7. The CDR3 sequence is CASSESPRGGGETQYF. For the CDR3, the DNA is TGCGCCAGCAGTGAGTCCCCCCGGGGGGGCGGAGAGACCCAGTACTTC.